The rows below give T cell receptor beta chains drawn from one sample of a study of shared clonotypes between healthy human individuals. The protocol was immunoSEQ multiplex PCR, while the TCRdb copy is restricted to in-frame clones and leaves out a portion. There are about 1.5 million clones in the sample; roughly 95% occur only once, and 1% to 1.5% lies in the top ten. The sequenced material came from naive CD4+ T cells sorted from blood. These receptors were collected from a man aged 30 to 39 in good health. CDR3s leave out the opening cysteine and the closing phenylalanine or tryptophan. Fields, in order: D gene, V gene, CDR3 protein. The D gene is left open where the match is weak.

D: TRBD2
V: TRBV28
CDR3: ASSPRLAGADEQF

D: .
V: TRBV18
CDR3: ASSEGGRGETQY

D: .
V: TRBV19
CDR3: ATTPMRPPYNEQF

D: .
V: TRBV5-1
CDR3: ASSPGGTRGNTIY

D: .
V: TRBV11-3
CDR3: ASSLGISNEQF

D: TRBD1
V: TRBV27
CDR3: ASKQGGANGYT

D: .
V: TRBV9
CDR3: ASSVGVVGANVLT

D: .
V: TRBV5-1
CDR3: ASSSGSHRSGANVLT

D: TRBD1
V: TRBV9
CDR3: ASSSRTGYGYT

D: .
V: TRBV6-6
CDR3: ASSYSNRAGGDTIY

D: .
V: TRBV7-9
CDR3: ASSPHWAAVKTQY

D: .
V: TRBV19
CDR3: ASSQGRGLAKNIQY

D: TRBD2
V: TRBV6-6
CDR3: ASSYGGSFGELF

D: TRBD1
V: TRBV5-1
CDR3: ASSLDRGGNTIY

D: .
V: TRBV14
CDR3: ASSLAGTRWAIYEQY

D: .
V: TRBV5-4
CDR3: ASSSDGLSSGNTIY

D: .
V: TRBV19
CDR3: ASSLAGFPNTEAF

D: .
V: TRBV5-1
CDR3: ASSLARTTNYGYT

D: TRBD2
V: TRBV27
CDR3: ASSHRLAGETQY

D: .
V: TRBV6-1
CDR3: ASSADRQETQY

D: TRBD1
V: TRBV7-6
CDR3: ASSPRLQGASEKLF

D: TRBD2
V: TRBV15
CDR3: ATSRDGASGRDTQY

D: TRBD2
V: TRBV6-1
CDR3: ASSGSLGGPYNEQF

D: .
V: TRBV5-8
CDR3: ASSFGGMETQY

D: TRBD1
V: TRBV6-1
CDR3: ASRATGAGGYT

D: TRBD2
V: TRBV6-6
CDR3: AGRGSGANVLT

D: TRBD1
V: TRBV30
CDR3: AWNTGGGYT

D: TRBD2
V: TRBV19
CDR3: ASSSSGSFHEQF

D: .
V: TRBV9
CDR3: ASSDGTPYTEAF

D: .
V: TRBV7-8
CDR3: ASSLVESGTWDPKLF

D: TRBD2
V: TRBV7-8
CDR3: ASSLSGRRDNEQF

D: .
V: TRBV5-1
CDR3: ASSLVGVAETQY

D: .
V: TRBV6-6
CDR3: ASSIVGVDEKLF

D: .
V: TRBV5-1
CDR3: ASSFRAGTSGELF